These T cell receptor beta chains were read from a single sample in a study of blood T cell repertoires in COVID-19. The table came from immunoSEQ multiplex PCR; TCRdb's copy has only in-frame clones and leaves some out. The data show 250,000 or so clones, with about nine tenths seen just once and 1.5% to 2% held by the top ten. The sample was PBMCs or T cells enriched from blood (not recorded which). The source of these receptors is a man aged 35-49 years who had recovered from COVID-19. CDR3s include the opening cysteine and the closing phenylalanine or tryptophan. The order of the fields is V gene, D gene, clone size, J gene, CDR3 protein, CDR3 DNA. A D gene is named only where the DNA matches it firmly. Clone size appears in some rows only: once, few, many, or a class for an expanded clone.

V gene: TRBV29-1; D gene: TRBD2; clone size: -; J gene: TRBJ2-1; CDR3 protein: CSVEGTSGSLGNEQFF; CDR3 DNA: TGCAGCGTTGAAGGGACTAGCGGGAGTCTAGGCAATGAGCAGTTCTTC
V gene: TRBV9; D gene: -; clone size: -; J gene: TRBJ1-2; CDR3 protein: CASSVGPGDGGYTF; CDR3 DNA: TGTGCCAGCAGCGTAGGGCCCGGGGATGGGGGCTACACCTTC
V gene: TRBV11-2; D gene: -; clone size: -; J gene: TRBJ2-7; CDR3 protein: CASSLARADEQYF; CDR3 DNA: TGTGCCAGCAGCTTAGCCAGGGCGGACGAGCAGTACTTC
V gene: TRBV2; D gene: TRBD2; clone size: -; J gene: TRBJ2-3; CDR3 protein: CASSGRAGVADTQYF; CDR3 DNA: TGTGCCAGCAGTGGAAGAGCGGGAGTTGCAGATACGCAGTATTTT
V gene: TRBV5-5; D gene: -; clone size: -; J gene: TRBJ1-2; CDR3 protein: CASSSAPGSASYGYTF; CDR3 DNA: TGTGCCAGCAGCTCAGCCCCGGGAAGCGCCTCTTATGGCTACACCTTC
V gene: TRBV6-5; D gene: -; clone size: -; J gene: TRBJ1-4; CDR3 protein: CATLEAGVAKLFF; CDR3 DNA: TGTGCCACCCTAGAGGCAGGGGTTGCGAAACTGTTTTTT
V gene: TRBV11-2; D gene: -; clone size: -; J gene: TRBJ2-3; CDR3 protein: CASRQAPGYAQDTQYF; CDR3 DNA: TGTGCCAGCAGACAAGCCCCGGGGTACGCACAGGATACGCAGTATTTT
V gene: TRBV19; D gene: -; clone size: -; J gene: TRBJ1-1; CDR3 protein: CASSTYLAQGSNTEAFF; CDR3 DNA: TGTGCCAGTAGTACCTATTTGGCTCAGGGATCGAACACTGAAGCTTTCTTT
V gene: TRBV19; D gene: -; clone size: -; J gene: TRBJ2-1; CDR3 protein: CASSTQRSYNEQFF; CDR3 DNA: TGTGCCAGTAGTACCCAGCGCTCCTACAATGAGCAGTTCTTC
V gene: TRBV27; D gene: TRBD1; clone size: -; J gene: TRBJ1-6; CDR3 protein: CASSLSTGSSYNSPLHF; CDR3 DNA: TGTGCCAGCAGTTTATCGACAGGGAGCTCCTATAATTCACCCCTCCACTTT
V gene: TRBV7-3; D gene: TRBD1; clone size: once; J gene: TRBJ1-1; CDR3 protein: CASSNGDRRSTEAFF; CDR3 DNA: TGTGCCAGCAGCAACGGGGACAGGCGGAGCACTGAAGCTTTCTTT
V gene: TRBV28; D gene: -; clone size: -; J gene: TRBJ1-6; CDR3 protein: CASSDRGGSPLHF; CDR3 DNA: TGTGCCAGCAGCGATAGAGGGGGTTCACCCCTCCACTTT
V gene: TRBV6-5; D gene: -; clone size: -; J gene: TRBJ2-5; CDR3 protein: CASRVAVKTETQYF; CDR3 DNA: TGTGCCAGCAGGGTGGCAGTCAAAACGGAGACCCAGTACTTC
V gene: TRBV24-1; D gene: TRBD2; clone size: -; J gene: TRBJ2-5; CDR3 protein: CATSDVTSGVGPLQETQYF; CDR3 DNA: TGTGCCACCAGTGATGTGACTAGCGGGGTGGGGCCCCTCCAAGAGACCCAGTACTTC
V gene: TRBV30; D gene: -; clone size: once; J gene: TRBJ1-4; CDR3 protein: CAWQTGPNEKLFF; CDR3 DNA: TGTGCCTGGCAGACAGGACCAAATGAAAAACTGTTTTTT
V gene: TRBV7-8; D gene: -; clone size: -; J gene: TRBJ1-3; CDR3 protein: CASSLGRLSGNTIYF; CDR3 DNA: TGTGCCAGCAGCTTAGGGAGGCTGTCTGGAAACACCATATATTTT
V gene: TRBV18; D gene: -; clone size: -; J gene: TRBJ2-7; CDR3 protein: CASSGGGITSGEQYF; CDR3 DNA: TGTGCCAGCTCAGGAGGAGGGATTACGAGCGGGGAGCAGTACTTC
V gene: TRBV5-4; D gene: TRBD2; clone size: -; J gene: TRBJ2-5; CDR3 protein: CASSLALLRGGTQYF; CDR3 DNA: TGTGCCAGCAGCTTGGCCCTCCTACGGGGGGGGACCCAGTACTTC
V gene: TRBV19; D gene: TRBD2; clone size: -; J gene: TRBJ2-1; CDR3 protein: CASNGLAGGGDEQFF; CDR3 DNA: TGTGCCAGTAACGGACTAGCGGGGGGCGGGGATGAGCAGTTCTTC
V gene: TRBV9; D gene: -; clone size: once; J gene: TRBJ2-3; CDR3 protein: CASSVDRTDTQYF; CDR3 DNA: TGTGCCAGCAGCGTAGACAGGACAGATACGCAGTATTTT
V gene: TRBV3-1/TRBV3-2; D gene: -; clone size: -; J gene: TRBJ1-5; CDR3 protein: CASSQKWDTPQHF; CDR3 DNA: TGTGCCAGCAGCCAAAAATGGGACACGCCCCAGCATTTT
V gene: TRBV2; D gene: -; clone size: -; J gene: TRBJ2-7; CDR3 protein: CASRQWRDAASYEQYF; CDR3 DNA: TGTGCCAGCAGACAATGGAGGGACGCCGCCTCCTACGAGCAGTACTTC
V gene: TRBV3-1/TRBV3-2; D gene: -; clone size: -; J gene: TRBJ1-2; CDR3 protein: CASSQDGQFYGYTF; CDR3 DNA: TGTGCCAGCAGCCAAGACGGACAGTTCTATGGCTACACCTTC
V gene: TRBV14; D gene: -; clone size: -; J gene: TRBJ2-3; CDR3 protein: CASSQDSLAGVVTDTQYF; CDR3 DNA: TGTGCCAGCAGCCAAGATAGTTTGGCAGGGGTGGTCACAGATACGCAGTATTTT
V gene: TRBV7-8; D gene: TRBD2; clone size: -; J gene: TRBJ2-3; CDR3 protein: CASSPLAGSTDTQYF; CDR3 DNA: TGTGCCAGCAGCCCACTAGCGGGTTCCACAGATACGCAGTATTTT
V gene: TRBV7-9; D gene: -; clone size: -; J gene: TRBJ1-4; CDR3 protein: CASSLNTAGEKLFF; CDR3 DNA: TGTGCCAGCAGCTTAAACACGGCGGGGGAAAAACTGTTTTTT
V gene: TRBV6-2/TRBV6-3; D gene: TRBD2; clone size: few; J gene: TRBJ2-3; CDR3 protein: CASSWGLAGSGGDTQYF; CDR3 DNA: TGTGCCAGCAGCTGGGGACTAGCGGGCTCCGGCGGAGATACGCAGTATTTT
V gene: TRBV11-3; D gene: -; clone size: -; J gene: TRBJ2-2; CDR3 protein: CASSPMDSNPTGELFF; CDR3 DNA: TGTGCCAGCAGCCCCATGGACAGCAATCCCACCGGGGAGCTGTTTTTT
V gene: TRBV9; D gene: TRBD1; clone size: -; J gene: TRBJ2-1; CDR3 protein: CASSARQGARGQDEQFF; CDR3 DNA: TGTGCCAGCAGCGCTAGACAGGGGGCGAGGGGGCAGGATGAGCAGTTCTTC
V gene: TRBV7-8; D gene: -; clone size: -; J gene: TRBJ1-5; CDR3 protein: CASSSNSNQPQHF; CDR3 DNA: TGTGCCAGCAGTAGTAATAGCAATCAGCCCCAGCATTTT
V gene: TRBV18; D gene: -; clone size: -; J gene: TRBJ1-6; CDR3 protein: CASSPEGGVYSPLHF; CDR3 DNA: TGTGCCAGCTCACCGGAGGGAGGGGTGTACTCACCCCTCCACTTT
V gene: TRBV3-1/TRBV3-2; D gene: -; clone size: -; J gene: TRBJ2-1; CDR3 protein: CASSHDECEWLAPTNEQFF; CDR3 DNA: TGTGCCAGCAGCCACGACGAATGTGAATGGCTAGCCCCCACCAATGAGCAGTTCTTC
V gene: TRBV6-5; D gene: -; clone size: once; J gene: TRBJ2-1; CDR3 protein: CASSYVGWNEQFF; CDR3 DNA: TGTGCCAGCAGTTATGTCGGGTGGAATGAGCAGTTCTTC
V gene: TRBV12-3/TRBV12-4; D gene: -; clone size: -; J gene: TRBJ1-5; CDR3 protein: CASSPRQNQPQHF; CDR3 DNA: TGTGCCAGCAGTCCCCGACAGAATCAGCCCCAGCATTTT
V gene: TRBV5-8; D gene: -; clone size: -; J gene: TRBJ1-4; CDR3 protein: CASSTGTDRYEKLFF; CDR3 DNA: TGTGCCAGCAGCACCGGGACTGACAGATATGAAAAACTGTTTTTT
V gene: TRBV4-3; D gene: -; clone size: -; J gene: TRBJ1-6; CDR3 protein: CASSQGGPLHF; CDR3 DNA: TGCGCCAGCAGCCAAGGAGGACCCCTCCACTTT
V gene: TRBV6-5; D gene: -; clone size: -; J gene: TRBJ1-2; CDR3 protein: CASSSLTDGYTF; CDR3 DNA: TGTGCCAGCAGTTCCCTGACAGATGGCTACACCTTC
V gene: TRBV29-1; D gene: TRBD1; clone size: once; J gene: TRBJ2-2; CDR3 protein: CSAGQGRELFF; CDR3 DNA: TGCAGCGCTGGACAGGGGCGGGAGCTGTTTTTT
V gene: TRBV5-1; D gene: -; clone size: -; J gene: TRBJ2-2; CDR3 protein: CAASGAPNTGELFF; CDR3 DNA: TGCGCCGCGTCAGGGGCACCGAACACCGGGGAGCTGTTTTTT